The next 21 T cell receptor beta chains were all read from a single sample in a study of blood T cell repertoires in COVID-19. TCRdb keeps only in-frame clones here, not all; method: immunoSEQ multiplex PCR. The data hold over 150,000 clones, with roughly 88% observed a single time. The material sequenced was peripheral blood. Source of these receptors: a woman of 80 years or more with active or convalescent COVID-19.

The rearrangement uses TRBV4-3 and TRBJ2-7; TRBD2 agrees at 14 bases. Trimming at V came to 1 base and at J to 7 bases, leaving 3 bases not matched to a gene. There are 15 residues in the CDR3. Germline loops: CDR1 LGHNA, CDR2 YSLEER. CDR3 DNA sequence: TGCGCCAGCAGCCAAGGGGGACTAGCGGGGGATGAGCAGTACTTC. This sequence encodes CASSQGGLAGDEQYF.

This clone was detected only once. The rearrangement links TRBV9 to TRBJ2-1; TRBD2 matches at 9 bases. The CDR3 covers 16 residues. In germline, CDR1 is SGDLS, CDR2 YYNGEE. The trim removed 3 bases at V and 1 base at J, leaving 5 bases unmatched. This CDR3 reads CASSGPGLASYNEQFF. In DNA, the CDR3 is TGTGCCAGCAGCGGCCCGGGACTAGCTTCCTACAATGAGCAGTTCTTC.

The chain has TRBV25-1 and TRBJ1-1, with D possibly being TRBD1 (5 bases). The germline V and J ends were trimmed by 1 base and 1 base, with 10 bases remaining between them. CDR1 and CDR2 from the germline V gene are MGHDK and SYGVNS. The CDR3 contains 15 residues. CDR3 region: CASSEWGGPNTEAFF. The CDR3 DNA is TGTGCCAGCAGTGAATGGGGGGGACCGAACACTGAAGCTTTCTTT.

The chain links TRBV4-1 to TRBJ1-4; D ambiguous. Germline V CDR1 and CDR2: MGHRA, YSYEKL. V was pared by 0 bases and J by 1 base, with 15 bases between. This CDR3 contains 18 residues. The CDR3: CASSQEAGSLITNEKLFF. As DNA, the CDR3 is TGCGCCAGCAGCCAAGAAGCGGGCAGCCTTATAACTAATGAAAAACTGTTTTTT.

The chain has TRBV5-1 and TRBJ2-2; TRBD2 matches at 8 bases. The CDR3 is 16 amino acids. Germline V gene sequence: CDR1 SGHRS, CDR2 YFSETQ. J lost 2 bases, V lost 3 bases, and 6 bases had no gene match. The CDR3 DNA follows: TGCGCCAGCAGCTATAGCGGGACTATTAACACCGGGGAGCTGTTTTTT. Its protein is CASSYSGTINTGELFF.

This clone has only one observation. Other DNA sequences of this sample code for an identical CDR3. The chain is built from TRBV30 and TRBJ1-1; unclear D gene. Trimming removed 0 bases at V and 0 bases at J, with 11 bases between. The CDR3 is 15 residues long. The V gene's germline CDR1 is GTSNPN and CDR2 SVGIG (reference sequence). DNA of the CDR3: TGTGCCTGGAGTGTACGGGGAGGAGTGAACACTGAAGCTTTCTTT. Its protein product is CAWSVRGGVNTEAFF. The whole variable domain, filled in from reference TRBV30 and TRBJ1-1, reads SQTIHQWPATLVQPVGSPLSLECTVEGTSNPNLYWYRQAAGRGLQLLFYSVGIGQISSEVPQNLSASRPQDRQFILSSKKLLLSDSGFYLCAWSVRGGVNTEAFFGQGTRLTVV.

The gene calls are TRBV5-1 and TRBJ1-1; weak D call: TRBD1 (5 bases). Germline CDR1 reads SGHRS; CDR2 reads YFSETQ. The CDR3 totals 12 residues. Trimming removed 4 bases from V and 7 bases from J, with 11 bases in between. The CDR3 coding sequence is TGCGCCAGCAGCCCCCCGGGACTTGAAGCTTTCTTT. Translating it yields CASSPPGLEAFF.

A note on this clone: Different DNA sequences within this sample yield the same CDR3. The chain carries TRBV3-1 (or the pseudogene TRBV3-2) and TRBJ1-1; the match to TRBD1 covers 8 bases. V trimming: 3 bases; J trimming: 4 bases; junction bases outside the gene matches: 4. From germline, CDR1 is LGHDT and CDR2 YNNKEL (reference sequence). There are 14 residues in the CDR3. The chain's CDR3 is CASSHGQGSTEAFF. Here the CDR3 DNA reads TGTGCCAGCAGCCACGGACAGGGTTCCACTGAAGCTTTCTTT.

This clone was observed a single time. V is TRBV27 and J is TRBJ2-7; perhaps TRBD1 as D (5 bases). Germline lookup yields CDR1 MNHEY and CDR2 SMNVEV (reference sequence). Trimming removed 2 bases at V and 1 base at J, with 9 bases between. The CDR3 contains 14 residues. CDR3 region: CASSLRTLSYEQYF. As DNA, the CDR3 is TGTGCCAGCAGTTTAAGGACACTTTCCTACGAGCAGTACTTC.

This chain uses TRBV6-5 with TRBJ1-4; no clear D gene. V lost 4 bases and J lost 5, with 17 bases in between. The germline CDR1 and CDR2 sequences are MNHEY and SVGAGI. CDR3 length: 16 amino acids. The CDR3 region is CASSSIRTGKNEKLFF. The CDR3 DNA is TGTGCCAGCAGTTCAATCCGGACTGGAAAAAATGAAAAACTGTTTTTT.

This sequence joins TRBV19 and TRBJ1-4; D remains unclear. Germline-derived CDR1 and CDR2 are LNHDA and SQIVND (reference sequence). The CDR3 covers 15 residues. V lost 7 bases and J lost 7, with 19 bases in between. CDR3 in DNA: TGTGCCAGTACTCCCGAAATGGCGGTGCCTGAAAAACTGTTTTTT. It specifies CASTPEMAVPEKLFF.

This chain connects TRBV12-5 to TRBJ2-7, with a tentative D call TRBD2 (6 bases). CDR1 and CDR2 (germline): LGHNT, FRNRAP. The CDR3 has 13 residues. V lost 5 bases to trimming and J lost 1 base, with 9 bases between them. The CDR3 nucleotides read TGTGCTAGTGGTATCGGGAGTTCCTACGAGCAGTACTTC. This codes for CASGIGSSYEQYF.

The chain joins TRBV11-2 to TRBJ2-1, with TRBD1 matching over 8 bases. The J segment lost 6 bases and the V segment lost 2 bases, leaving 6 bases of the junction unmatched. Germline V gene lookup returns CDR1 SGHAT and CDR2 FQNNGV. The CDR3 is 15 residues long. CDR3 sequence reads: CASSLIQGGRNEQFF. CDR3 bases: TGTGCCAGCAGCTTAATACAGGGGGGACGCAATGAGCAGTTCTTC.

With regard to this clone: Distinct nucleotide sequences in the sample also encode this CDR3. This chain links TRBV7-2 with TRBJ2-3; 8 bases match TRBD2. The CDR3 has 16 residues. J lost 4 bases, V lost 0 bases, and 6 bases had no gene match. Germline CDR1 SGHTA, CDR2 FQGNSA. The CDR3 loop reads CASSLAAGGPADTQYF. DNA of the CDR3: TGTGCCAGCAGCTTAGCGGCGGGGGGCCCCGCAGATACGCAGTATTTT.

V is TRBV25-1 and J is TRBJ1-6; the D is unclear. CDR1 MGHDK and CDR2 SYGVNS come from the germline V gene. The V end was cut by 7 bases, the J end by 9 bases, with 16 bases between. This CDR3 is built from 14 residues. CDR3 DNA: TGTGCCAGCACTTTGGAGGGCCAAGGTTCACCCCTCCACTTT. This sequence encodes CASTLEGQGSPLHF.

The V gene is TRBV7-3, the J gene TRBJ2-1; D is perhaps TRBD2 (6 bases). The germline CDR1 and CDR2 sequences are SGHTA and FQGTGA. Trimming left V 8 bases short and J 7 bases short, with 15 bases between. The CDR3 sequence is 13 residues long. The CDR3 bases are TGTGCCAGCGGGGGACTGGGGTCAAATGAGCAGTTCTTC. It codes for CASGGLGSNEQFF.

The CDR3 DNA follows: TGTGCCAGCAGCCAGGGTGGACAGGGAGCCCGAAGGAACACTGAAGCTTTCTTT. Amino acid sequence: CASSQGGQGARRNTEAFF. V usage is TRBV3-1 (or the pseudogene TRBV3-2) and J usage is TRBJ1-1, with TRBD1 matching over 8 bases. Germline values: CDR1 LGHDT, CDR2 YNNKEL (reference sequence). The J segment lost 1 base and the V segment lost 3 bases, leaving 13 bases of the junction unmatched. The CDR3 has 18 residues.

The J gene is TRBJ1-2, the V gene TRBV11-3; D gene unclear. V lost 4 bases and J lost 4, with 4 bases in between. Per the germline V gene, CDR1 is SGHNT and CDR2 is YENEEA. This CDR3 has 11 residues. The CDR3 coding sequence is TGTGCCAGCAGCTCATTCTATGGCTACACCTTC. This codes for CASSSFYGYTF. Complete variable domain (other parts from reference TRBV11-3 and TRBJ1-2): EAGVVQSPRYKIIEKKQPVAFWCNPISGHNTLYWYLQNLGQGPELLIRYENEEAVDDSQLPKDRFSAERLKGVDSTLKIQPAELGDSAVYLCASSSFYGYTFGSGTRLTVV.

The gene calls are TRBV15 and TRBJ2-7; 13 bases line up with TRBD2. Looked up from germline, CDR1 is LNHNV and CDR2 is YYDKDF (reference sequence). This CDR3 has 15 amino acids. With V trimmed by 1 base and J by 3 bases, 0 bases remained unmatched. CDR3: CATSRGTSGGYEQYF. The DNA of the CDR3 is TGTGCCACCAGCAGAGGGACTAGCGGGGGCTACGAGCAGTACTTC.

The chain links TRBV7-2 to TRBJ2-5; TRBD2 matches 7 bases. Germline trimming cut 1 base from V and 7 bases from J; bases unmatched to any gene: 9. CDR3 length: 15 residues. Germline V gene lookup returns CDR1 SGHTA and CDR2 FQGNSA. The chain's CDR3 is CASSLGGSPGGTQYF. The CDR3, as DNA: TGTGCCAGCAGCTTAGGTGGCAGCCCGGGGGGGACCCAGTACTTC.

The chain joins TRBV2 to TRBJ2-6; a weak D match, TRBD1 (5 bases). Trimming removed 4 bases from V and 2 bases from J, with 15 bases in between. CDR1 is SNHLY, CDR2 FYNNEI, per germline. This CDR3 has 17 residues. The CDR3 nucleotides read TGTGCCAGCAGTGGACTGGGTGGGGCTCCTGGGGCCAACGTCCTGACTTTC. It is translated as CASSGLGGAPGANVLTF.